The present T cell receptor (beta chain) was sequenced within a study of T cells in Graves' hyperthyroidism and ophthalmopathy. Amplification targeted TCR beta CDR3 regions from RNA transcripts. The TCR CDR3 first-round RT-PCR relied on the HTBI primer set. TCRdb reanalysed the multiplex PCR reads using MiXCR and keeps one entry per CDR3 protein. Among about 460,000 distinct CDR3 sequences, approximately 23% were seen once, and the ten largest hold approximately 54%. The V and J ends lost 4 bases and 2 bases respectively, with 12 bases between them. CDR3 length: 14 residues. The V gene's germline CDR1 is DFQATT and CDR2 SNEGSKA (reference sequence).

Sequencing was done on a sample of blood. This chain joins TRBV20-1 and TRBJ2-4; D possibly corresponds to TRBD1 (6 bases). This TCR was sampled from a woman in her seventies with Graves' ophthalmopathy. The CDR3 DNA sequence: TGCAGTGCTATTAAAGGGGGACCCAAAAACATTCAGTACTTC. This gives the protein CSAIKGGPKNIQYF.